Below, 3 T cell receptor beta chains from the same sample are listed, as sequenced in a study of cytomegalovirus exposure and HLA in healthy donors. PCR involved 60 Vbeta and 13 Jbeta primers. TCRdb's table, derived via immunoSEQ multiplex PCR, lists solely in-frame clones and lacks some. The sample holds 90,000 to 150,000 clones, 70% to 80% seen once. Sequencing was performed on PBMCs. These receptors were obtained from a human donor in good health.

V and J are TRBV7-3 and TRBJ2-1, with unresolved D. Germline V gene data show CDR1 as SGHTA and CDR2 as FQGTGA. The CDR3 consists of 13 residues. V lost 1 base and J lost 4, with 5 bases in between. CDR3 DNA sequence: TGTGCCAGCAGCTTAAGTTCGTACAATGAGCAGTTCTTC. Its protein product is CASSLSSYNEQFF.

This clone was counted once. This chain's CDR3 is CSAGDRGGQPQHF. The CDR3 DNA reads as TGCAGCGCCGGGGACAGGGGCGGTCAGCCCCAGCATTTT. The chain carries TRBV29-1 and TRBJ1-5; 10 nucleotides line up with TRBD1. The CDR3 has 13 residues. Germline CDR1 is SQVTM and CDR2 is ANQGSEA. The V and J ends lost 7 bases and 6 bases, in that order; junction bases with no gene match: 6.

The chain combines TRBV6-5 with TRBJ2-7; 8 positions match TRBD1. Germline V gene data show CDR1 as MNHEY and CDR2 as SVGAGI. The CDR3 consists of 15 residues. With V trimmed by 2 bases and J by 1 base, 4 bases remained unmatched. CDR3 region: CASSYGGQVSYEQYF. CDR3 in DNA: TGTGCCAGCAGTTACGGGGGACAGGTATCCTACGAGCAGTACTTC.